The clone carrying this TCR beta chain was counted ten times or more. This specimen comes from a study of regulatory T cells in long-lasting Graves disease. Time point here: newly diagnosed GD, antithyroid drugs for less than 3 months. PBMCs provided the RNA from which the TCR library was made. Both iRepertoire HTBI primers and Arm-PCR of CDR3 regions were used to build the TCR beta libraries. Using its own MiXCR run on the multiplex PCR reads, TCRdb lists one record per CDR3 protein. The data show 200,000 to 250,000 distinct CDR3 sequences, around 19% seen once. CDR3 length: 14 amino acids. Germline V CDR1 and CDR2: DFQATT, SNEGSKA (reference sequence). With V trimmed by 3 bases and J by 6 bases, 9 bases remained unmatched. These same records also appear under a second study, on T cells in Graves' hyperthyroidism and ophthalmopathy.

This specimen was peripheral blood mononuclear cells (PBMCs), taken at new diagnosis, from a patient treated with antithyroid drugs. The rearrangement links TRBV20-1 to TRBJ2-5, with 8 bases that match TRBD2. The clonotype comes from a woman aged 30 to 39 with Graves disease. The CDR3 DNA is TGCAGTGCTAGCGGGCGGGGGGTCTATAAGACCCAGTACTTC. Amino acids: CSASGRGVYKTQYF.